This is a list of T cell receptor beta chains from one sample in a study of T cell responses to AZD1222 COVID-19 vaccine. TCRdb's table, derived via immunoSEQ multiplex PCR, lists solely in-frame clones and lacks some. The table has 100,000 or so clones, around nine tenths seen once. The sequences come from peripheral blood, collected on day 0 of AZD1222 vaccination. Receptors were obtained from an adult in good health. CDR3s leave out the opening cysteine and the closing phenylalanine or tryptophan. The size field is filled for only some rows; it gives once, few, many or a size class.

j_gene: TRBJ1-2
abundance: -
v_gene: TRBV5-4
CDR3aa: ASSPGFNYGYT

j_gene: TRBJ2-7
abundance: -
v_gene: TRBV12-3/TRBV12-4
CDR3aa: ASSGRDPGTQY

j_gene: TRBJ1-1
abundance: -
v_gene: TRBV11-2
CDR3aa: ASGGQGRTEAF

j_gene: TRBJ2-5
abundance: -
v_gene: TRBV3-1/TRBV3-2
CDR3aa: ASSHFGGTAGAIGTQY

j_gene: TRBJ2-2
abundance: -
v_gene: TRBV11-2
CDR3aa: ASSLGYRTGELF

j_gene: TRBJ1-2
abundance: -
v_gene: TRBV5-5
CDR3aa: ASSLKGNGYT

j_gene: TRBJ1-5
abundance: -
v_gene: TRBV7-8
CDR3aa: ASGDRGNQPQH

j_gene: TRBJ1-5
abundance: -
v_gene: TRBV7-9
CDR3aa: ASSGGPGGTNQPQH

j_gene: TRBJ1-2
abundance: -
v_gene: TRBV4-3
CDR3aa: ASSQDTGGSHYGYT

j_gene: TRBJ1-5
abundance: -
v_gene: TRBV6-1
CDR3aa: ASSEGGTGGARMGNQPQH

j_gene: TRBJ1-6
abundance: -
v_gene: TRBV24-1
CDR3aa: ATSDPGPLNSPLH

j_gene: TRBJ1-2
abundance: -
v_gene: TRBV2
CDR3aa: ASSPQEIPSYGYT

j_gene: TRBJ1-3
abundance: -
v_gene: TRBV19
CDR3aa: ASSTGHGNTIY

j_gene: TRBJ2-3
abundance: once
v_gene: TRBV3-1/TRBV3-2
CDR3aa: ASSHRTSGGAEDTQY

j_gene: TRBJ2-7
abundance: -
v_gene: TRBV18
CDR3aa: ASSPTTGYEQY

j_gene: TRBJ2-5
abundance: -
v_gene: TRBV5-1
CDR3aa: ASSLGSLAGAGETQY

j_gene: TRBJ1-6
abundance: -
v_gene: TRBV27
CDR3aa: ASRRGRSSGSPLH

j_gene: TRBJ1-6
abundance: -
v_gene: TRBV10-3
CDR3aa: AISGANGSPLH

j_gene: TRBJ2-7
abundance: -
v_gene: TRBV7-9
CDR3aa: ASSLPNYGEQY

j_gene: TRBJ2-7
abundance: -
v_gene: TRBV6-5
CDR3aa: ASRGSPGLYEQY

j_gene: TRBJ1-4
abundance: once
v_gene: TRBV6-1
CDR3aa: ASSEAQVRGGKLF

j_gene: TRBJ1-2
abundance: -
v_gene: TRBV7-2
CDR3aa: ASSREVGPYGYT

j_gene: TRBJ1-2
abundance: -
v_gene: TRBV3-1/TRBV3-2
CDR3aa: ASSQPGQGYGYT

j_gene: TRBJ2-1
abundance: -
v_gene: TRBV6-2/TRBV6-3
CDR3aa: ASSYPSNEQF

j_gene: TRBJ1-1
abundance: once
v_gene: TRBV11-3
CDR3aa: ASSLSSGTEAF

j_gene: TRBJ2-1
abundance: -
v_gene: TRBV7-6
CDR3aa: ASSPATGLGYNEQF

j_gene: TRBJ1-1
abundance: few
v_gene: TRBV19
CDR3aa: ASSMGRNTEAF

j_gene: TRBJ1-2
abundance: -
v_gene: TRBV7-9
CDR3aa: ASSGVAPVYGYT

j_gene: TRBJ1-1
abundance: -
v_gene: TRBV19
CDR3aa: ASSQTGSLPPTEAF

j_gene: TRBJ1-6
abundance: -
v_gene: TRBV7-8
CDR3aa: ASSLTTRAYNSPLH

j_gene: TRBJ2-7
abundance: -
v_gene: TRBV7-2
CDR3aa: ASSLVRGPAGEQY

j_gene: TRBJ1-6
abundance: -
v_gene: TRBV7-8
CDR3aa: ASSSQRGNNSPLH

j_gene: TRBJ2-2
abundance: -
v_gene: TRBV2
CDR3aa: ASSTRGLAPPFTGELF

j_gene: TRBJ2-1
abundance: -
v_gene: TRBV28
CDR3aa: ASSGARGLYNEQF

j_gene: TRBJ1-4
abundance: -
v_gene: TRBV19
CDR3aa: ASRLTGVEEKLF

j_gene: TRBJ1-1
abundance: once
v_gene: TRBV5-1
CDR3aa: ASSLGGPEAF

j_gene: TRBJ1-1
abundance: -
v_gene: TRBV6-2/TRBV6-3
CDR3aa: ASSYEGNTEAF

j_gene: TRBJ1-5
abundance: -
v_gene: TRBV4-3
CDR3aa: ASSQPPGPQH

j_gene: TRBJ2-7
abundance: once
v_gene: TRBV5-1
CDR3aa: ASSLAPGGNYEQY

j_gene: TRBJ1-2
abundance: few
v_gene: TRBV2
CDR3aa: ASSGDGGSGYT

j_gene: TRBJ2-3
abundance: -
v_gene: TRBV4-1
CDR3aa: ASSQDPPSWPTDTQY

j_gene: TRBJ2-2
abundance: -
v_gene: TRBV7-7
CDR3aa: ASRVLAGGTGELF

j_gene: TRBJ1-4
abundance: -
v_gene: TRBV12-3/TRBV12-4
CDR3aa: ASTQGPGEKLF

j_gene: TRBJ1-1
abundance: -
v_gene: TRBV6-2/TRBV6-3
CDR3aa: ASSHGGGARTEAF

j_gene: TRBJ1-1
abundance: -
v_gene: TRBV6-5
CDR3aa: ASNGVTLTAF

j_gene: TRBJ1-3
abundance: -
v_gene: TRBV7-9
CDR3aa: ASRQGPSGNTIY

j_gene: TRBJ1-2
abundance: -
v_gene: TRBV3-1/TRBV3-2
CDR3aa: ASSGTNYGYT

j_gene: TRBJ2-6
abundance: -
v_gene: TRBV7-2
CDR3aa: ASSFRLAGSGANVLT

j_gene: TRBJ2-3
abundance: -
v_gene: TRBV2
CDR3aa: ASSDGLAGNTDTQY

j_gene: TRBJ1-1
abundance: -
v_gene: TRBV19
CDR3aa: ASSTRAPNTEAF

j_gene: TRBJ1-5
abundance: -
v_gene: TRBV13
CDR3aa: ASRERGNQPQH

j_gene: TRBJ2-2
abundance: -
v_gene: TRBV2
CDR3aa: ASSDLGLTGTGELF

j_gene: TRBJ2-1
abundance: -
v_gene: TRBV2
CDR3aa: ASSPTAGAQYNEQF

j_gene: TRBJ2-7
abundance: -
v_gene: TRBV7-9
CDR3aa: ASSSSLPGQGATYEQY

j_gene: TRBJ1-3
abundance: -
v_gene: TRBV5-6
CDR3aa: ASSLGQGGNTIY